A selection of T cell receptor beta chains follows, all from one sample in a study of T cells expressing NK-cell markers. TCRdb reanalyzed the 5' RACE reads and collapses them to one entry per CDR3 protein, without DNA. The table lists roughly 430,000 distinct CDR3 sequences. Material: blood T cells: a sorted CD56 or NKG2C T cell subset, CD4+ or CD8+ T cells, or bulk PBMC T cells (not recorded which). The source is a woman aged 18-70 years in good health. Both conserved end residues are part of each CDR3. Each record gives: V gene, J gene, CDR3 protein.

TRBV29-1	TRBJ2-5	CSGDRGSQETQYF
TRBV5-6	TRBJ2-1	CASGSGGHNEQFF
TRBV20-1	TRBJ1-5	CSALSQRTSQPQHF
TRBV7-9	TRBJ1-3	CASSLAPQGLLNTIYF
TRBV9	TRBJ2-3	CASSGRLAGATDTQYF
TRBV25-1	TRBJ2-5	CASSGRGRGETQYF
TRBV5-5	TRBJ1-1	CASSPDLDTEAFF
TRBV20-1	TRBJ2-3	CSAKIPRGVGDTQYF
TRBV29-1	TRBJ1-2	CSVRQDSNYGYTF
TRBV29-1	TRBJ2-2	CSVRGITGELFF
TRBV3-1	TRBJ1-4	CASSQVSEKLFF
TRBV15	TRBJ2-5	CATSRDVRGVSTQYF
TRBV15	TRBJ2-1	CATRPLAGPYNEQFF
TRBV29-1	TRBJ2-5	CSVGWIAGGNQETQYF
TRBV19	TRBJ1-5	CASSTDLYSNQPQHF
TRBV20-1	TRBJ2-4	CSAPDYPKNIQYF
TRBV24-1	TRBJ2-1	CATSETTNDGGDEQFF
TRBV7-9	TRBJ2-1	CASSLVPTSGFNEQFF
TRBV7-3	TRBJ2-3	CASSLRASGADTQYF
TRBV20-1	TRBJ2-4	CSARLGLADKNIQYF
TRBV20-1	TRBJ2-5	CSARRSGAGVKETQYF
TRBV5-1	TRBJ2-5	CASSLLTSGNQETQYF
TRBV12-3/TRBV12-4	TRBJ2-1	CASLGVGYNEQFF
TRBV29-1	TRBJ1-2	CSVARDYGYTF
TRBV20-1	TRBJ2-7	CSARDEAGGPNEQYF
TRBV5-1	TRBJ1-1	CATSLEVGRKAEAFF
TRBV20-1	TRBJ1-5	CSAGVIPSNQPQHF
TRBV29-1	TRBJ2-1	CSLNGGAWNEQFF
TRBV6-4	TRBJ2-1	CASSDGWEQFF
TRBV7-8	TRBJ1-2	CASSAWDRQSKF
TRBV6-6	TRBJ1-1	CASTQGQGVWAFF
TRBV7-2	TRBJ2-1	CASSARDRGNEQFF
TRBV13	TRBJ2-4	CASRSGGGTKNIQYF
TRBV29-1	TRBJ1-4	CSVGQDNEKLFF
TRBV5-1	TRBJ2-3	CASSWASGGKDTQYF
TRBV4-3	TRBJ1-6	CASSQDSLVIPLHF
TRBV6-1	TRBJ1-3	CASSPSAPGGDTIYF
TRBV2	TRBJ2-1	CASSGRNNEQFF
TRBV4-2	TRBJ2-7	CASSQDGDGSASYEQYF
TRBV18	TRBJ2-3	CASSPPVRTDTQYF
TRBV12-3/TRBV12-4	TRBJ2-1	CASSDRSAYNEQFF
TRBV7-2	TRBJ1-4	CASSPTSEKLFF
TRBV12-3/TRBV12-4	TRBJ2-7	CASSLVGTYEQYF
TRBV6-6	TRBJ2-2	CASSPVGELFF
TRBV7-9	TRBJ2-5	CASSLDGRGDQETQYF
TRBV5-1	TRBJ2-3	CASSHMGDTQYF